This T cell receptor beta chain was recorded in a study of T cell repertoires in cytomegalovirus infection. At the level of the study: From public TCR beta signatures came an indication of both CMV infection and matching HLA type.

The study, taken as a whole, reports: What dominated the ex vivo response were HLA-C-restricted CMV-specific TCR beta clonotypes.

This clonotype was observed a handful of times. Antigen unknown. This CDR3 is 15 amino acids long. The V end lost 2 bases, the J end lost 8 bases, and 15 bases lay between the germline ends. Germline-derived CDR1 and CDR2 are MNHEY and SVGAGI. TCRdb re-derived calls from the reads in MiXCR, one entry per CDR3 protein. The repertoire holds about 770,000 distinct CDR3 sequences, 25% to 30% seen once, with around 14% in the top ten. The genes are TRBV6-5 and TRBJ1-4; D call uncertain. This receptor was taken from a human donor in good health (CMV status not recorded). Some clones in this sample may be carry-over from other donors' samples. The sequenced sample was cultured CD8+ T cells from PBMCs, obtained from culture after CMV antigen stimulation. This chain's CDR3 is CASSYKGRGPEKLFF. The CDR3 region has the DNA TGTGCCAGCAGTTACAAGGGCAGAGGACCCGAAAAACTGTTTTTT.